This T cell receptor (beta chain) was sequenced during a study of identical twins. Points from the study as a whole: For out-of-frame beta sequences, excess twin sharing was weaker.

Template switching supplied a universal primer site; unique molecular identifiers were carried on the cDNA. TCRdb processed the 5' RACE reads anew with MiXCR; each CDR3 protein has one entry. The table lists around 650,000 distinct CDR3 sequences, about 7.6% of them singletons. Notes on this clonotype: Its antigen is as yet unknown.

Trimming removed 7 bases at V and 1 base at J, with 14 bases between. There are 15 residues in the CDR3. These data were also filed under a second study, of yellow fever vaccine responses in identical twins. That report notes: Twin vaccine T cell responses reportedly seemed partly convergent, partly personalized.

The clonotype comes from a woman under 30 in good health. The V and J genes are TRBV12-3 or TRBV12-4 and TRBJ2-1; D might be TRBD2 (7 bases). The material sequenced was PBMCs. CDR3 nucleotide sequence: TGTGCCAGCACCCGCGGGGGCCTTTCCTACAATGAGCAGTTCTTC. Its protein is CASTRGGLSYNEQFF.